What follows describes a single TCR beta chain. Its antigen is unidentified. This sample was included in a study of T cell responses to AZD1222 COVID-19 vaccine. Whole-study results and caveats: The donor group comprised mostly white British people and more females; the analysis possibly underestimated clonal diversity. Samples come after the peak T cell response, not at day 14. At 160-218 and 743-854, vaccine-associated CD4 TCRs were dominant, and they spanned spike.

This CDR3 spans 15 amino acids. The V and J ends lost 7 bases and 3 bases, in that order; junction bases with no gene match: 8. Per germline, CDR1 MDHEN and CDR2 SYDVKM. Researchers grouped second doses given at about 4 or about 12 weeks into one pool. Measured with immunoSEQ multiplex PCR; TCRdb has only the in-frame clones, and not every one. The repertoire holds 150,000 or so clones, with about 87% as singletons. This receptor was identified in an adult who received the AZD1222 COVID-19 vaccine. Sequenced here: peripheral blood, sampled 28 days after the second AZD1222 dose. The chain employs TRBV28 and TRBJ1-3; 8 nucleotides line up with TRBD1. CDR3 sequence reads: CASTEQGDGGNTIYF. The CDR3 DNA reads TGTGCCAGCACCGAACAGGGGGACGGTGGAAACACCATATATTTT.